This TCR beta chain was documented in a study of T cells in Graves' hyperthyroidism and ophthalmopathy. CDR3 length: 15 amino acids. Germline V lookup: CDR1 MNHEY, CDR2 SVGEGT. With 0 bases removed from V and 7 bases from J, the gap between germline ends came to 13 bases. The TCR beta CDR3 regions underwent amplification using RNA transcripts as the source. The HTBI primer set drove a first-round RT-PCR of the TCR CDR3. TCRdb processed the multiplex PCR reads anew with MiXCR; each CDR3 protein has one entry. The sample carries around 300,000 distinct CDR3 sequences, about 13% recorded once. The receptor comes from a woman aged 40-49 years with Graves' hyperthyroidism. The material sequenced was blood. The J gene is TRBJ2-1, the V gene TRBV6-2 or TRBV6-3, with D uncertain. This chain's CDR3 is CASSYSEWKGNEQFF. For the CDR3, the DNA is TGTGCCAGCAGTTACTCGGAGTGGAAGGGAAATGAGCAGTTCTTC.